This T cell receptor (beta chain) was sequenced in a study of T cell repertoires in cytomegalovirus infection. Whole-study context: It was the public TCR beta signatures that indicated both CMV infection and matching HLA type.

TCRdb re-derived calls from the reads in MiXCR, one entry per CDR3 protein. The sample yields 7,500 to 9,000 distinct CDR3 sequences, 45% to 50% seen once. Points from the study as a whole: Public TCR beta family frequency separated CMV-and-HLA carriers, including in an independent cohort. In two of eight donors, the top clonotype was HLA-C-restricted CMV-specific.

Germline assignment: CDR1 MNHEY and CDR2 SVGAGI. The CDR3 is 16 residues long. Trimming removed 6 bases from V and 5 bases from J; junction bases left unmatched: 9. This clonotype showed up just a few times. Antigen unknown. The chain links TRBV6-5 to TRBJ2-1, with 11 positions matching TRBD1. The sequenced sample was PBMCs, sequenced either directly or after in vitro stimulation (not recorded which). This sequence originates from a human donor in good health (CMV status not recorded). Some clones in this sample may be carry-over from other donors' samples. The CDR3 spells CASSRTRDRGDNEQFF. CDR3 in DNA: TGTGCCAGCAGCCGAACTCGGGACAGGGGGGACAATGAGCAGTTCTTC.